Listed below are T cell receptor beta chains from one sample, sequenced in a study of radiation and T cells in renal cell carcinoma. Measured with immunoSEQ multiplex PCR; TCRdb has only the in-frame clones, and not every one. In the table there are around 64,000 clones, 60% to 85% of which are singletons. The source was blood, collected from a patient whose treatment included radiotherapy and nephrectomy. The receptors shown here come from a man in his 60s with renal cell carcinoma. CDR3s include the opening cysteine and the closing phenylalanine or tryptophan. Part of the rows lack a size; the others show once, few, many or a class for expanded clones.

V gene: TRBV19; J gene: TRBJ2-1; clone size: .; CDR3 protein: CASTATSGSNEQFF
V gene: TRBV7-9; J gene: TRBJ2-3; clone size: few; CDR3 protein: CASSPTSSTDTQYF
V gene: TRBV18; J gene: TRBJ2-3; clone size: .; CDR3 protein: CASSAEDTQYF
V gene: TRBV11-2; J gene: TRBJ2-1; clone size: once; CDR3 protein: CASSSQGGNEQFF
V gene: TRBV29-1; J gene: TRBJ1-3; clone size: once; CDR3 protein: CSVAFGNGNTIYF
V gene: TRBV4-1; J gene: TRBJ1-3; clone size: once; CDR3 protein: CASSPDLSQSGNTIYF
V gene: TRBV4-3; J gene: TRBJ2-5; clone size: .; CDR3 protein: CASSLGGGTQYF
V gene: TRBV18; J gene: TRBJ2-5; clone size: .; CDR3 protein: CASSPRTGQETQYF
V gene: TRBV11-2; J gene: TRBJ2-1; clone size: .; CDR3 protein: CASSFNNEQFF
V gene: TRBV5-1; J gene: TRBJ2-1; clone size: once; CDR3 protein: CASSWGTSGVFNEQFF
V gene: TRBV5-1; J gene: TRBJ2-5; clone size: .; CDR3 protein: CASNLQGVGSQETQYF
V gene: TRBV11-3; J gene: TRBJ2-2; clone size: .; CDR3 protein: CASSEGQGAAGELFF
V gene: TRBV19; J gene: TRBJ1-2; clone size: .; CDR3 protein: CASSMEGFNYGYTF
V gene: TRBV7-2; J gene: TRBJ1-5; clone size: .; CDR3 protein: CASSLGGFNQPQHF
V gene: TRBV19; J gene: TRBJ1-1; clone size: .; CDR3 protein: CASSNPDRNTEAFF
V gene: TRBV4-1; J gene: TRBJ2-7; clone size: .; CDR3 protein: CASSQGLADVSYEQYF
V gene: TRBV29-1; J gene: TRBJ1-3; clone size: .; CDR3 protein: CSVRQSLNSGNTIYF
V gene: TRBV5-5; J gene: TRBJ2-3; clone size: few; CDR3 protein: CASSLVGGNTDTQYF
V gene: TRBV5-1; J gene: TRBJ2-7; clone size: .; CDR3 protein: CASSPGLAGTYEQYF
V gene: TRBV19; J gene: TRBJ1-4; clone size: .; CDR3 protein: CASRTRENEKLFF